This note documents a single T cell receptor beta chain sequence. Antigen unknown. Sequencing was performed with immunoSEQ multiplex PCR; in TCRdb, only in-frame clones are kept and a portion is missing. The sample shows about 1,300 clones, around an eighth of them seen only once. This specimen belongs to a study of tumour-infiltrating T cells in Burkitt lymphoma. Study-wide context: This cohort included all epidemiological subtypes of Burkitt lymphoma. Repertoire clonality predicted overall and progression-free survival. Whole-study findings and limits: Public clonotypes, several, appeared across numerous Burkitt lymphoma patients.

The CDR3 is 11 amino acids. The V gene lost 2 bases and the J gene lost 10 bases, with 9 bases spanning the gap. CDR1 is DFQATT and CDR2 is SNEGSKA in the germline V gene (reference sequence). The specimen was tumor tissue. This receptor was taken from a human donor with Burkitt lymphoma. The gene calls are TRBV20-1 and TRBJ2-1, with D uncertain. The CDR3 nucleotides read TGCAGTGCTAGATCCGACCAAGAGCAGTTCTTC. Translated: CSARSDQEQFF.